There are a few counts of the clone carrying this T cell receptor beta chain. The entry originates in a study of T-cell reconstitution after alpha-beta-depleted transplantation in children. CDR1 SGDLS and CDR2 YYNGEE come from the germline V gene. This CDR3 has 15 residues. Trimming cost V 0 bases and J 4 bases, with 10 bases left between them. Unique molecular identifiers were used to barcode this TCRbeta library. In TCRdb, the PCR reads were re-called with MiXCR into one record per CDR3 protein. The table lists about 440,000 distinct CDR3 sequences, over 40% of them singletons. V gene TRBV9 combines with J gene TRBJ2-2; D is perhaps TRBD1 (6 bases). This TCR was sampled from a girl aged 2-10 years with aplastic anemia, due to receive a stem cell transplant. The source material was PBMCs, sampled before TCRalphabeta/CD19-depleted stem cell transplant. CDR3 in DNA: TGTGCCAGCAGCGTAGGTGGGGGCGCCACCGGGGAGCTGTTTTTT. It encodes CASSVGGGATGELFF.